This is a list of T cell receptor beta chains from one sample in a study of blood T cells in healthy people across ages. Using its own MiXCR run on the 5' RACE reads, TCRdb lists one record per CDR3 protein. The table has more than 1 million distinct CDR3 sequences, 40% to 50% seen once. Sequencing was performed on blood. These receptors came from a woman aged 60-70 years in good health. Both conserved end residues are part of each CDR3. A D gene is named only where the DNA matches it firmly. Clone size is given for some rows only: seen once, a few or many times, or a class if the clone is expanded.

size	V	D	J	DNA	CDR3
.	TRBV27	TRBD1	TRBJ1-2	TGTGCCAGCAGTTTATCCACAGGGGGGGCCTATGGCTACACCTTC	CASSLSTGGAYGYTF
few	TRBV2	.	TRBJ1-4	TGTGCCAGCAGTGAGGGGGCACATGAAAAACTGTTTTTT	CASSEGAHEKLFF
.	TRBV18	.	TRBJ2-5	TGTGCCAGCTCACCGGTCCCAGGGGCTAGGAGAGAGACCCAGTACTTC	CASSPVPGARRETQYF
.	TRBV20-1	.	TRBJ2-1	TGCAGTGCTAGGTGGCTCAATGAGCAGTTCTTC	CSARWLNEQFF
few	TRBV20-1	TRBD2	TRBJ2-7	TGCAGTGCCCAAAGCGGGAGGGCCCTCTACGAGCAGTACTTC	CSAQSGRALYEQYF
few	TRBV7-9	.	TRBJ2-7	TGTGCCAGCAGCTCAGACTATTCTCCTAACAATGAGCAGTACTTC	CASSSDYSPNNEQYF
.	TRBV5-5	TRBD2	TRBJ2-7	TGTGCCAGCAGCTTGGAACTAGCGGGAGGGCCCGGGCAGTACTTC	CASSLELAGGPGQYF
.	TRBV5-1	TRBD1	TRBJ2-1	TGCGCCAGCAGCAGGGGACAGGGGAGCGATGAGCAGTTCTTC	CASSRGQGSDEQFF
.	TRBV20-1	.	TRBJ2-5	TGCAGTGCTAGGGCGCGGGGATCGGAGACCCAGTACTTC	CSARARGSETQYF
few	TRBV5-1	.	TRBJ2-5	TGCGCCAGCCGTACCGACCCTAAGGGTGGATTGGAGACCCAGTACTTC	CASRTDPKGGLETQYF
few	TRBV10-3	TRBD2	TRBJ2-7	TGTGCCATCAGTGAGTCGGGGGGGAAGGCGGGTGAGCAGTACTTC	CAISESGGKAGEQYF
.	TRBV27	.	TRBJ1-1	TGTGCCAGCAAACCGGGGGGTCGGACTGAAGCTTTCTTT	CASKPGGRTEAFF
few	TRBV27	TRBD2	TRBJ2-1	TGTGCCAGCAGAGAAAGCGGGGCCTCCTACAATGAGCAGTTCTTC	CASRESGASYNEQFF
few	TRBV20-1	TRBD1	TRBJ2-3	TGCAGTGCTAGTGCCGGGACAGGCCACACAGATACGCAGTATTTT	CSASAGTGHTDTQYF
.	TRBV13	TRBD1	TRBJ2-1	TGTGCCAGCAGCTGGGAATCAACAGGGGGCGGTTACAATGAGCAGTTCTTC	CASSWESTGGGYNEQFF
few	TRBV3-1	.	TRBJ2-5	TGTGCCAGCCTTCCCAGAGGGCGAGCAGAGACCCAGTACTTC	CASLPRGRAETQYF
.	TRBV5-1	.	TRBJ2-5	TGCGCCAGCAGCTTGGCCTTCCCTCTCGAGACCCAGTACTTC	CASSLAFPLETQYF
few	TRBV4-1	.	TRBJ2-7	TGCGCCAGCAGCCCCACCTACGGGGCTACCTCAGGTGATGAGCAGTACTTC	CASSPTYGATSGDEQYF
few	TRBV20-1	TRBD1	TRBJ1-2	TGCAGTGCTAGCCGGACAGGGGCTGTCTATGGCTACACCTTC	CSASRTGAVYGYTF
.	TRBV9	TRBD2	TRBJ2-5	TGTGCCAGCAGCCGGACTAGCGGGATTAGACAAGAGACCCAGTACTTC	CASSRTSGIRQETQYF
.	TRBV2	.	TRBJ2-3	TGTGCCAGCAGTGAACCAGGGGGGAGCACAGATACGCAGTATTTT	CASSEPGGSTDTQYF
.	TRBV29-1	.	TRBJ2-7	TGCAGCGTTGAAAGTACAAACTCCTACGAGCAGTACTTC	CSVESTNSYEQYF
.	TRBV6-5	TRBD1	TRBJ1-2	TGTGCCAGCAGTTACTTGGGTCCAGGGGGCGAGGGCTACACCTTC	CASSYLGPGGEGYTF
.	TRBV14	.	TRBJ2-5	TGTGCCAGCAGCCGGTATTTTAGGGAGACCCAGTACTTC	CASSRYFRETQYF
.	TRBV12-3/TRBV12-4	.	TRBJ2-5	TGTGCCAGCAGTATCTCCAGGACTTCGCAAGAGACCCAGTACTTC	CASSISRTSQETQYF
.	TRBV27	TRBD1	TRBJ1-4	TGTGCCAGCAGTTTAGGGACAGGGATTGGAAAACTGTTTTTT	CASSLGTGIGKLFF
few	TRBV5-1	TRBD2	TRBJ2-7	TGCGCCAGCAGCTTGGGGCTAGCGGGAGTTAACGAGCAGTACTTC	CASSLGLAGVNEQYF